Presented here are 29 T cell receptor beta chains from one specimen sequenced in a study of blood T cell repertoires in COVID-19 (dated by TCRdb to 2019 to 2021). Libraries were prepared through the immunoSEQ multiplex PCR assay. The table comes from immuneACCESS by way of TCRdb, which keeps in-frame sequences with V and J called. Part of the clones is missing from these tables; in studies checked, under half for an unresolved V gene and the rest for unknown reasons. The sample profile shows some 250,000 clones; 70% to 90% of them were found once. The top ten clonotypes cover 1.5% to 2% of the sample. The source material was PBMCs or T cells enriched from blood (not recorded which). The source is a woman aged 50 to 65 who had recovered from COVID-19.

The rearrangement links TRBV6-5 to TRBJ1-4; no definite D call. Germline CDR1 reads MNHEY; CDR2 reads SVGAGI. This CDR3 is 14 amino acids long. The germline V and J ends were trimmed by 0 bases and 10 bases, with 12 bases remaining between them. The CDR3 loop is CASSYSSAAGKLFF. As DNA, the CDR3 is TGTGCCAGCAGTTACTCGAGTGCCGCGGGAAAACTGTTTTTT.

V and J are TRBV11-1 and TRBJ2-2, with no clear D. Trimming removed 1 base from V and 6 bases from J, with 12 bases in between. Germline V CDR1 and CDR2: SGHAT, FQDESV (reference sequence). There are 15 residues in the CDR3. CDR3 DNA: TGTGCCAGCAGCTTAGATTGGGCCTTCGCCGGGGAGCTGTTTTTT. Amino acid sequence: CASSLDWAFAGELFF.

The chain has TRBV6-5 and TRBJ2-3; TRBD1 might be the D (6 bases). V was pared by 7 bases and J by 3 bases, with 17 bases between. CDR1 is MNHEY and CDR2 is SVGAGI in the germline V gene. The CDR3 length is 15 residues. The CDR3 is CASNKGQLSTDTQYF. CDR3 sequence (DNA): TGTGCCAGCAATAAAGGACAGCTCAGTACAGATACGCAGTATTTT.

This clone has just one count. V is TRBV27 and J is TRBJ1-5; TRBD1 might be the D (5 bases). Per germline, CDR1 MNHEY and CDR2 SMNVEV (reference sequence). The ends were cut back, 8 bases at V and 6 bases at J, with 14 bases in the middle. The CDR3 totals 13 residues. The CDR3 spells CASGKTGAQPQHF. The CDR3 DNA sequence: TGTGCCAGCGGGAAAACAGGTGCTCAGCCCCAGCATTTT.

This chain connects TRBV21-1 to TRBJ1-5; TRBD1, the table's D call, was not compared with the DNA. TRBV21-1 is assigned pseudogene status. The CDR3 totals 16 residues. The CDR3 loop reads CASSKSQDRGQGPQHF. The CDR3 DNA follows: TGTGCCAGCAGCAAATCTCAGGACAGGGGGCAGGGGCCCCAGCATTTT.

This clone occurred a few times. The V gene is TRBV6-1, the J gene TRBJ1-6, with D perhaps TRBD1 (5 bases). Germline V gene lookup returns CDR1 MNHNS and CDR2 SASEGT. V was cut by 0 bases and J by 10 bases, with 16 bases left in between. This CDR3 region has 16 residues. The CDR3 DNA is TGTGCCAGCAGTGAAGCTGGATGGGCGGGGGGGTCACCCCTCCACTTT. This gives the protein CASSEAGWAGGSPLHF.

The rearrangement uses TRBV18 and TRBJ1-3; 8 bases are shared with TRBD1. J lost 2 bases, V lost 6 bases, and 6 bases had no gene match. Germline V gene sequence: CDR1 KGHSH, CDR2 LQKENI. The CDR3 is 15 amino acids. The CDR3 DNA reads as TGTGCCAGCTCCCCTCAGGGGGCCCCTGGAAACACCATATATTTT. Protein sequence: CASSPQGAPGNTIYF.

The chain couples TRBV27 to TRBJ1-5; D is perhaps TRBD1 (5 bases). With 4 bases removed from V and 6 bases from J, the gap between germline ends came to 25 bases. Germline CDR1 MNHEY, CDR2 SMNVEV (reference sequence). The CDR3 length is 18 residues. The CDR3 DNA follows: TGTGCCAGCAGTTCAATCTCATCAATTATTCGGAGGGGTCAGCCCCAGCATTTT. This translates into CASSSISSIIRRGQPQHF.

This chain links TRBV6-5 with TRBJ2-3, with TRBD1 identical over 9 bases. This CDR3 region has 15 residues. V lost 4 bases and J lost 4; bases outside the gene matches: 6. Germline V gene data show CDR1 as MNHEY and CDR2 as SVGAGI. CDR3 loop: CASSSRDRVSDTQYF. CDR3 nucleotide sequence: TGTGCCAGCAGTTCCCGGGACAGGGTATCAGATACGCAGTATTTT.

The chain recombines TRBV5-1 with TRBJ2-1; 14 bases map to TRBD2. Germline assignment: CDR1 SGHRS and CDR2 YFSETQ. The CDR3 extends over 15 amino acids. With V trimmed by 4 bases and J by 7 bases, 4 bases remained unmatched. CDR3 in DNA: TGCGCCAGCAGCCATGGACTAGCGGGGGGAAATGAGCAGTTCTTC. Its translation is CASSHGLAGGNEQFF.

Remarks on this clone: Additional DNA sequences in this sample encode the identical CDR3. CDR3 amino acids: CASSFSGNQPQHF. CDR3 DNA: TGTGCCAGCAGTTTTTCGGGCAATCAGCCCCAGCATTTT. J is TRBJ1-5 and V is TRBV28; D call uncertain. The CDR3 totals 13 residues. Trimming took 3 bases from V and 2 from J, leaving 5 bases between them. Germline CDR1 is MDHEN and CDR2 is SYDVKM.

V is TRBV28 and J is TRBJ1-2, with a weak D call TRBD1 (6 bases). This CDR3 has 13 residues. In germline, CDR1 is MDHEN, CDR2 SYDVKM. Trimming pared 2 bases from V and 3 bases from J, leaving 7 bases between. In nucleotides, the CDR3 is TGTGCCAGCAGTTTAGACAGGTACTATGGCTACACCTTC. Translating it yields CASSLDRYYGYTF.

The chain links TRBV4-1 to TRBJ1-2; 7 bases are a match to TRBD1. CDR3 length equals 16 residues. Unmatched junction bases numbered 5, after V lost 1 base and J lost 0 bases. Germline V CDR1 and CDR2: MGHRA, YSYEKL. The CDR3 coding sequence is TGCGCCAGCAGCCAAGCGGGCAGGGGGTCTAACTATGGCTACACCTTC. This sequence encodes CASSQAGRGSNYGYTF.

The chain combines TRBV10-3 with TRBJ2-3; the match to TRBD2 covers 16 bases. Germline V gene sequence: CDR1 ENHRY, CDR2 SYGVKD. J lost 2 bases, V lost 3 bases, and 8 bases had no gene match. This CDR3 is built from 19 residues. CDR3 nucleotides: TGTGCCATCAGTGACGTGGGGGGGACTAGCGGGAGGGCCACAGATACGCAGTATTTT. It is translated as CAISDVGGTSGRATDTQYF.

The gene calls are TRBV5-1 and TRBJ1-2, with D tentatively TRBD1 (6 bases). The CDR3 loop spans 18 amino acids. Germline values: CDR1 SGHRS, CDR2 YFSETQ. Trimming shortened V by 4 bases and J by 7 bases, and 29 bases separated the two germline ends. In nucleotides, the CDR3 is TGCGCCAGCAGCCTCTTCCCGCCGTCGGGGGGCGTAGATCTTGGCTACACCTTC. This sequence encodes CASSLFPPSGGVDLGYTF.

The genes are TRBV27 and TRBJ1-4; 10 nucleotides match TRBD1. The CDR3 runs to 16 residues. Trimming removed 6 bases from V and 1 base from J; junction bases left unmatched: 5. Germline CDR1 and CDR2: MNHEY and SMNVEV (reference sequence). The CDR3 region has the DNA TGTGCCAGCAGCCCCGGACAGGGGGGAACTAATGAAAAACTGTTTTTT. The encoded protein is CASSPGQGGTNEKLFF.

The chain employs TRBV20-1 and TRBJ1-4; the D gene is possibly TRBD1 (6 bases). The CDR3 sequence is 11 residues long. The V gene lost 3 bases and the J gene lost 13 bases, with 12 bases spanning the gap. Germline CDR1 reads DFQATT; CDR2 reads SNEGSKA (reference sequence). In nucleotides, the CDR3 is TGCAGTGCTAGCAGGGGAGTTGGACTGTTTTTT. Translating it yields CSASRGVGLFF.

This sequence joins TRBV2 and TRBJ1-5, with D unresolved. The V and J ends lost 3 bases and 3 bases respectively, with 9 bases between them. CDR1 and CDR2 from the germline V gene are SNHLY and FYNNEI. The CDR3 contains 14 residues. As DNA, the CDR3 is TGTGCCAGCAGTGAGCGGCCTTCCAATCAGCCCCAGCATTTT. This gives the protein CASSERPSNQPQHF.

This chain uses TRBV6-4 with TRBJ2-6, with D tentatively TRBD1 (5 bases). Germline CDR1 MRHNA, CDR2 SNTAGT. V lost 4 bases and J lost 0, with 16 bases in between. CDR3 length: 18 amino acids. CDR3 loop: CASSAQGRAASGANVLTF. The CDR3 nucleotides are TGTGCCAGCAGTGCCCAGGGAAGGGCCGCCTCTGGGGCCAACGTCCTGACTTTC.

The DNA for the CDR3 is TGTGCCAGCAGGCCGGGACAGGAGCTTTCTTGGGGCTATGGCTACACCTTC. Translating gives CASRPGQELSWGYGYTF. The rearrangement links TRBV7-9 to TRBJ1-2; 8 bases map to TRBD1. Germline CDR1 and CDR2: SEHNR and FQNEAQ (reference sequence). The CDR3 contains 17 residues. J was trimmed by 4 bases and V by 6 bases; bases with no gene match: 16.

The chain has TRBV19 and TRBJ1-1; tentatively, D is TRBD1 (6 bases). The germline gives CDR1 LNHDA, CDR2 SQIVND (reference sequence). V was cut by 5 bases and J by 3 bases, with 10 bases left in between. The CDR3 length is 13 residues. The chain's CDR3 is CASSLWTDTEAFF. DNA for the CDR3: TGTGCCAGTAGTTTGTGGACAGACACTGAAGCTTTCTTT. The full variable domain, with the rest looked up from reference TRBV19 and TRBJ1-1, is DGGITQSPKYLFRKEGQNVTLSCEQNLNHDAMYWYRQDPGQGLRLIYYSQIVNDFQKGDIAEGYSVSREKKESFPLTVTSAQKNPTAFYLCASSLWTDTEAFFGQGTRLTVV.

The chain uses TRBV28 and TRBJ2-7, with D perhaps TRBD2 (6 bases). V was shortened by 11 bases and J by 7 bases, with 18 bases between the two germline ends. The CDR3 is 12 amino acids. CDR1 and CDR2 (germline): MDHEN, SYDVKM. The CDR3 DNA reads as TGTGCCGTTTTCGGGGGTTTGGGGGAGCAGTACTTC. Translated, it gives CAVFGGLGEQYF. The whole variable domain, remainder taken from reference TRBV28 and TRBJ2-7, is DVKVTQSSRYLVKRTGEKVFLECVQDMDHENMFWYRQDPGLGLRLIYFSYDVKMKEKGDIPEGYSVSREKKERFSLILESASTNQTSMYLCAVFGGLGEQYFGPGTRLTVT.

The V and J genes are TRBV2 and TRBJ2-7; TRBD2 is a possible D gene (6 bases). CDR3 size: 15 residues. With 6 bases removed from V and 7 bases from J, the gap between germline ends came to 22 bases. Germline V gene data show CDR1 as SNHLY and CDR2 as FYNNEI. The CDR3 spells CASSTLGAPAGEQYF. The CDR3 DNA is TGTGCCAGCAGCACTCTCGGGGCCCCCGCGGGGGAGCAGTACTTC. Supplemented by reference TRBV2 and TRBJ2-7, the full variable domain reads EPEVTQTPSHQVTQMGQEVILRCVPISNHLYFYWYRQILGQKVEFLVSFYNNEISEKSEIFDDQFSVERPDGSNFTLKIRSTKLEDSAMYFCASSTLGAPAGEQYFGPGTRLTVT.

The J gene is TRBJ2-1, the V gene TRBV3-1 (or the pseudogene TRBV3-2); D ambiguous. This CDR3 region has 13 residues. Germline CDR1 is LGHDT and CDR2 is YNNKEL (reference sequence). The V and J ends lost 0 bases and 7 bases respectively, with 7 bases between them. CDR3 amino acids: CASSQDVLNEQFF. CDR3 nucleotide sequence: TGTGCCAGCAGCCAAGACGTCCTTAATGAGCAGTTCTTC.

The rearrangement joins TRBV28 to TRBJ2-7; 9 bases are shared with TRBD1. The V segment lost 5 bases and the J segment 5 bases; nucleotides outside the gene matches: 7. The CDR3 extends over 14 amino acids. CDR1 and CDR2 (germline): MDHEN, SYDVKM. The CDR3 sequence: CASSPPGQGNEQYF. The CDR3 DNA reads as TGTGCCAGCAGTCCCCCCGGACAGGGGAACGAGCAGTACTTC. Looking up the rest from reference TRBV28 and TRBJ2-7 gives the full variable domain: DVKVTQSSRYLVKRTGEKVFLECVQDMDHENMFWYRQDPGLGLRLIYFSYDVKMKEKGDIPEGYSVSREKKERFSLILESASTNQTSMYLCASSPPGQGNEQYFGPGTRLTVT.

The J gene is TRBJ2-2, the V gene TRBV30, with a possible D match to TRBD1 (6 bases). The CDR3 contains 15 residues. V was clipped by 0 bases and J by 4 bases, with 12 bases between them. The germline V gene has CDR1 GTSNPN and CDR2 SVGIG (reference sequence). For the CDR3, the DNA is TGTGCCTGGAGTGTACAAGGGGGTCCCACCGGGGAGCTGTTTTTT. Its translation: CAWSVQGGPTGELFF.

The J gene is TRBJ2-1, the V gene TRBV7-9; TRBD2 aligns across 10 bases. Germline CDR1 is SEHNR and CDR2 is FQNEAQ (reference sequence). The CDR3 consists of 17 residues. The trim removed 0 bases at V and 0 bases at J, leaving 2 bases unmatched. Written as DNA, the CDR3 is TGTGCCAGCAGCTTAGCCGCTAGCGGGAGCTCCTACAATGAGCAGTTCTTC. This codes for CASSLAASGSSYNEQFF.

The rearrangement links TRBV28 to TRBJ1-5; 10 bases agree with TRBD1. The CDR3 length is 16 residues. Germline CDR1 is MDHEN and CDR2 is SYDVKM. The trim removed 8 bases at V and 2 bases at J, leaving 9 bases unmatched. CDR3 sequence (DNA): TGTGCCAGCGCAAACCGACAGGGGGCTCGCAATCAGCCCCAGCATTTT. Its protein product is CASANRQGARNQPQHF.

The rearrangement joins TRBV3-1 (or the pseudogene TRBV3-2) to TRBJ2-1; no clear D gene. CDR1 is LGHDT, CDR2 YNNKEL, per germline (reference sequence). Trimming took 0 bases from V and 6 from J, leaving 9 bases between them. This CDR3 spans 14 amino acids. CDR3 sequence reads: CASSQDRSGNEQFF. The CDR3 DNA follows: TGTGCCAGCAGCCAAGACCGTTCCGGCAATGAGCAGTTCTTC.